This entry concerns a single T cell receptor beta chain. This entry comes from a study of blood T cell repertoires in COVID-19. The protocol was immunoSEQ multiplex PCR, while the TCRdb copy is restricted to in-frame clones and leaves out a portion. The table has 350,000 to 450,000 clones, 75% to 90% seen once; the top ten hold 0.95% to 1.2%. CDR3 size: 13 residues. Between the trimmed V and J ends, which lost 1 base and 3 bases, there was a span of 6 bases. The specimen sequenced was PBMCs or T cells enriched from blood (not recorded which). The gene calls are TRBV12-3 or TRBV12-4 and TRBJ2-5; no reliable D call. The sequence came from a man aged 30-40 years who had recovered from COVID-19. CDR3 residues: CASSLGQEETQYF. CDR3 DNA: TGTGCCAGCAGTTTAGGGCAAGAAGAGACCCAGTACTTC.